Below, 18 T cell receptor beta chains from the same sample are listed, as sequenced in a study of PD-L1 blockade in urothelial cancer. Sequencing was performed with immunoSEQ multiplex PCR; in TCRdb, only in-frame clones are kept and a portion is missing. The table shows more than 35,000 clones, with approximately 86% occurring only once. Time point denoted: pretreatment peripheral blood. This material consisted of PBMCs, taken around atezolizumab (anti-PD-L1) treatment. The receptors originated from a man at least 80 years old with urothelial cancer.

The rearrangement links TRBV2 to TRBJ2-2; tentatively, D is TRBD2 (7 bases). Germline V gives CDR1 SNHLY, CDR2 FYNNEI. The CDR3 spans 14 residues. V was clipped by 7 bases and J by 7 bases, with 16 bases between them. CDR3 in amino acids: CASMVGGRSGELFF. The CDR3 DNA reads TGTGCCAGCATGGTGGGGGGGCGGAGCGGGGAGCTGTTTTTT. Full variable domain (remainder filled in from reference TRBV2 and TRBJ2-2): EPEVTQTPSHQVTQMGQEVILRCVPISNHLYFYWYRQILGQKVEFLVSFYNNEISEKSEIFDDQFSVERPDGSNFTLKIRSTKLEDSAMYFCASMVGGRSGELFFGEGSRLTVL.

The genes are TRBV5-1 and TRBJ2-7; 11 positions agree with TRBD2. Germline lookup yields CDR1 SGHRS and CDR2 YFSETQ. V gave up 4 bases and J gave up 7 bases; unmatched junction bases: 10. The CDR3 is 15 amino acids. The CDR3 DNA reads as TGCGCCAGCAGCCTCTCGGGACTAGCGGAGGGGGAGCAGTACTTC. Translated: CASSLSGLAEGEQYF.

The CDR3 loop is CASSQAGFAGELFF. CDR3 nucleotides: TGTGCCAGCAGCCAAGCCGGGTTCGCCGGGGAGCTGTTTTTT. This chain joins TRBV14 and TRBJ2-2; D not resolved. The ends were cut back, 1 base at V and 6 bases at J, with 9 bases in the middle. The germline gives CDR1 SGHDN, CDR2 FVKESK. The CDR3 spans 14 residues.

The chain is built from TRBV27 and TRBJ2-7, with D perhaps TRBD1 (6 bases). V lost 6 bases and J lost 3, with 21 bases in between. The CDR3 extends over 16 amino acids. From germline, CDR1 is MNHEY and CDR2 SMNVEV (reference sequence). CDR3 sequence (DNA): TGTGCCAGCAGCCGGCAACAGGGCTCTTCGGGCTACGAGCAGTACTTC. This codes for CASSRQQGSSGYEQYF.

V and J are TRBV5-1 and TRBJ1-1; 7 bases map to TRBD1. V shed 4 bases, J shed 7 bases, and the junction held 16 bases outside the gene matches. This CDR3 region has 16 residues. Germline CDR1 SGHRS, CDR2 YFSETQ. The CDR3, as DNA: TGCGCCAGCAGCCAAACCTTAACAGACAGGGCGAGTGAAGCTTTCTTT. Translating gives CASSQTLTDRASEAFF.

This sequence joins TRBV9 and TRBJ2-2, with TRBD1 matching 8 bases. Unmatched junction bases numbered 9, after V lost 2 bases and J lost 3 bases. There are 17 residues in the CDR3. The germline CDR1 and CDR2 sequences are SGDLS and YYNGEE. DNA for the CDR3: TGTGCCAGCAGCGTTCCCTCCCTGGACAGGGACACCGGGGAGCTGTTTTTT. It yields the protein CASSVPSLDRDTGELFF.

CDR3 sequence (DNA): TGTGCCAGCCTGGAATCCGGGACAGGGGACACTGAAGCTTTCTTT. This translates into CASLESGTGDTEAFF. The genes are TRBV7-9 and TRBJ1-1; 10 nucleotides match TRBD1. CDR3 size: 15 residues. Germline loops: CDR1 SEHNR, CDR2 FQNEAQ (reference sequence). V dropped 8 bases and J dropped 3; count of bases not matched to a gene: 9.

The genes are TRBV6-4 and TRBJ2-1; D perhaps matches TRBD2 (5 bases). V shed 6 bases and J shed 2 bases, with 17 bases lying between them. The CDR3 is made up of 16 amino acids. Germline lookup yields CDR1 MRHNA and CDR2 SNTAGT. DNA of the CDR3: TGTGCCAGCAGCGAAATTAGCGTTTCAACCTACAATGAGCAGTTCTTC. Its protein is CASSEISVSTYNEQFF.

V gene TRBV5-1 combines with J gene TRBJ2-7; D is perhaps TRBD2 (5 bases). The CDR3 runs to 15 residues. Trimming took 4 bases from V and 3 from J, leaving 17 bases between them. Germline V gene data show CDR1 as SGHRS and CDR2 as YFSETQ. This chain's CDR3 is CASSQDDFGGYEQYF. The CDR3 coding sequence is TGCGCCAGCAGCCAAGATGACTTCGGAGGCTACGAGCAGTACTTC.

V gene TRBV18 combines with J gene TRBJ1-1; TRBD1 aligns across 7 bases. V shed 1 base, J shed 2 bases, and the junction held 4 bases outside the gene matches. The length of the CDR3 is 15 residues. The germline V gene encodes CDR1 KGHSH and CDR2 LQKENI. The CDR3 reads CASSPRRQGNTEAFF. The CDR3 bases are TGTGCCAGCTCACCACGCCGACAGGGCAACACTGAAGCTTTCTTT.

V gene TRBV29-1 combines with J gene TRBJ2-2; D might be TRBD1 (6 bases). V was cut by 0 bases and J by 6 bases, with 14 bases left in between. The CDR3 loop spans 15 amino acids. CDR1 is SQVTM, CDR2 ANQGSEA, per germline. The CDR3 loop reads CSVEDPDRPAGELFF. CDR3 coding DNA: TGCAGCGTTGAAGACCCGGACAGACCGGCCGGGGAGCTGTTTTTT.

The chain carries TRBV11-2 and TRBJ1-3, with 7 bases lining up with TRBD1. This CDR3 has 17 residues. Per the germline V gene, CDR1 is SGHAT and CDR2 is FQNNGV. Trimming took 1 base from V and 0 from J; bases not matched to a gene: 6. The CDR3 sequence: CASSLGGQLNSGNTIYF. In DNA form, the CDR3 reads TGTGCCAGCAGCTTAGGGGGACAGCTAAACTCTGGAAACACCATATATTTT.

V is TRBV10-2 and J is TRBJ1-4; D is ambiguous. Trimming removed 2 bases from V and 5 bases from J, with 9 bases in between. Germline CDR1 reads WSHSY; CDR2 reads SAAADI. This CDR3 is built from 14 residues. The CDR3 loop is CASSEGGSNEKLFF. Written as DNA, the CDR3 is TGCGCCAGCAGTGAGGGAGGGTCGAATGAAAAACTGTTTTTT.

This chain links TRBV30 with TRBJ1-1; 10 bases map to TRBD1. This CDR3 is 17 amino acids long. Germline assignment: CDR1 GTSNPN and CDR2 SVGIG (reference sequence). Germline trimming cut 2 bases from V and 4 bases from J; bases unmatched to any gene: 13. The CDR3: CAWSPTGTGVRGTEAFF. The CDR3 DNA reads as TGTGCCTGGAGTCCTACCGGGACAGGGGTTAGGGGCACTGAAGCTTTCTTT.

V usage is TRBV10-3 and J usage is TRBJ2-2; 10 bases align to TRBD1. The CDR3 runs 15 residues. Germline values: CDR1 ENHRY, CDR2 SYGVKD. J gave up 3 bases and V 4 bases, and 2 bases lay outside the gene matches. CDR3: CAISGQGADTGELFF. CDR3 in DNA: TGTGCCATCAGTGGACAGGGGGCGGACACCGGGGAGCTGTTTTTT.

The J gene is TRBJ2-7, the V gene TRBV6-1; 11 bases align to TRBD2. With V trimmed by 6 bases and J by 4 bases, 8 bases remained unmatched. Germline-derived CDR1 and CDR2 are MNHNS and SASEGT. The CDR3 contains 15 residues. This CDR3 reads CASSELAGVVYEQYF. Here the CDR3 DNA reads TGTGCCAGCAGCGAACTAGCGGGAGTCGTATACGAGCAGTACTTC.

J is TRBJ2-5 and V is TRBV5-1; 10 nucleotides line up with TRBD2. Unmatched junction bases numbered 10, after V lost 4 bases and J lost 1 base. The CDR3 extends over 17 amino acids. Germline assignment: CDR1 SGHRS and CDR2 YFSETQ. CDR3 DNA: TGCGCCAGCAGCCCCCCACTAGCGGGGTGGGGCCAAGAGACCCAGTACTTC. This encodes CASSPPLAGWGQETQYF.

The gene calls are TRBV19 and TRBJ1-2; TRBD1 matches at 12 bases. The CDR3 totals 15 residues. V was pared by 7 bases and J by 6 bases, with 9 bases of the junction left unmatched. Looked up from germline, CDR1 is LNHDA and CDR2 is SQIVND (reference sequence). CDR3 region: CASKGQGARLDGYTF. The CDR3 coding sequence is TGTGCCAGTAAGGGACAGGGGGCAAGGTTGGATGGCTACACCTTC.